These 21 T cell receptor beta chains originate from one sample sequenced in a study of shared clonotypes between healthy human individuals. Repertoires were generated with immunoSEQ multiplex PCR, while TCRdb's copy carries only in-frame clones and drops some. The sample holds just over 2,000,000 clones, about 95% seen once. CD45RO-negative, CCR7-selected cells formed the naive CD8 fraction, which excluded terminally differentiated effector memory CD45RA+ cells. Sequencing was done on a sample of naive CD8+ T cells sorted from blood. The receptors derive from a young man in good health.

The rearrangement uses TRBV4-1 and TRBJ2-3; D may correspond to TRBD1 or TRBD2 (5 bases each). This CDR3 has 18 amino acids. Trimming removed 0 bases from V and 2 bases from J, with 18 bases in between. Germline values: CDR1 MGHRA, CDR2 YSYEKL. CDR3 sequence (DNA): TGCGCCAGCAGCCAAGAGGAGGACACCGTTGGGGACACAGATACGCAGTATTTT. The encoded protein is CASSQEEDTVGDTDTQYF.

The chain carries TRBV13 and TRBJ2-7; a weak D match, TRBD2 (6 bases). Germline V gene sequence: CDR1 PRHDT, CDR2 FYEKMQ (reference sequence). The CDR3 spans 16 residues. V gave up 3 bases and J gave up 0 bases, with 15 bases separating them. The CDR3 DNA reads TGTGCCAGCAGCTTCGCCTTACGGGGGACCTCCTACGAGCAGTACTTC. The encoded protein is CASSFALRGTSYEQYF.

This rearrangement joins TRBV7-8 to TRBJ2-2; 10 bases map to TRBD1. The CDR3 runs 16 residues. Germline CDR1 reads SGHVS; CDR2 reads FQNEAQ. J lost 3 bases, V lost 1 base, and 2 bases had no gene match. The CDR3 loop is CASSLVTGGDTGELFF. The CDR3 DNA follows: TGTGCCAGCAGCTTAGTGACAGGGGGCGACACCGGGGAGCTGTTTTTT.

The gene calls are TRBV5-4 and TRBJ2-5; tentative D call: TRBD1 (5 bases). The V end lost 2 bases, the J end lost 1 base, and 9 bases lay between the germline ends. CDR1 is SGHNT, CDR2 YYREEE, per germline (reference sequence). The CDR3 spans 14 residues. The CDR3 DNA reads TGTGCCAGCAGCTTAGGACAATCCCAAGAGACCCAGTACTTC. It codes for CASSLGQSQETQYF.

CDR3 protein: CASSQLNTEAFF. The CDR3 bases are TGTGCCAGCAGCCAATTGAACACTGAAGCTTTCTTT. The rearrangement links TRBV7-9 to TRBJ1-1; D is unresolved. Trimming left V 5 bases short and J 0 bases short, with 4 bases between. From germline, CDR1 is SEHNR and CDR2 FQNEAQ (reference sequence). This CDR3 is 12 amino acids long.

This clone was seen only once. The chain couples TRBV5-1 to TRBJ2-7; 13 bases align to TRBD2. There are 16 residues in the CDR3. CDR1 is SGHRS, CDR2 YFSETQ, per germline. With 4 bases clipped from V and 3 bases from J, the junction kept 7 bases outside the gene matches. The CDR3 loop is CASSVGLAGEFYEQYF. The CDR3 bases are TGCGCCAGCAGCGTTGGACTAGCGGGAGAGTTCTACGAGCAGTACTTC.

The CDR3, as DNA: TGTGCCAGCAGCTTAGGCGGGAGGGATCCCTTCTACGAGCAGTACTTC. This translates into CASSLGGRDPFYEQYF. The rearrangement uses TRBV11-3 and TRBJ2-7, with TRBD2 identical over 9 bases. The CDR3 sequence is 16 residues long. Losses at the gene ends were 1 base for V and 3 bases for J; bases not matched to a gene: 7. Looked up from germline, CDR1 is SGHNT and CDR2 is YENEEA.

The chain combines TRBV9 with TRBJ1-4; TRBD1 might be the D (5 bases). V was trimmed by 4 bases and J by 5 bases, leaving 15 bases between them. CDR1 and CDR2 (germline): SGDLS, YYNGEE. This CDR3 is 15 amino acids long. CDR3 bases: TGTGCCAGCAGCCCGATAGGGACCTTAAATGAAAAACTGTTTTTT. Its protein product is CASSPIGTLNEKLFF.

Comment on this clone: In the same sample, other DNA sequences code for this CDR3. This sequence joins TRBV30 and TRBJ2-7; 14 bases align to TRBD2. CDR3 length: 12 residues. The germline V gene encodes CDR1 GTSNPN and CDR2 SVGIG (reference sequence). Trimming at V came to 8 bases and at J to 4 bases, leaving 1 base not matched to a gene. CDR3 DNA: TGTGCCGGGACTAGCGGGGGATACGAGCAGTACTTC. It encodes CAGTSGGYEQYF.

The J gene is TRBJ1-2, the V gene TRBV25-1; weak D call: TRBD1 (5 bases). There are 17 residues in the CDR3. The germline CDR1 and CDR2 sequences are MGHDK and SYGVNS. The V end lost 3 bases, the J end lost 4 bases, and 21 bases lay between the germline ends. CDR3 sequence reads: CASSDPSSGAESYGYTF. CDR3 coding DNA: TGTGCCAGCAGTGATCCATCCTCCGGGGCCGAATCCTATGGCTACACCTTC.

This chain links TRBV6-5 with TRBJ2-1; 7 nucleotides line up with TRBD1. CDR3 length: 14 amino acids. Trimming removed 5 bases from V and 10 bases from J; junction bases left unmatched: 11. Per the germline V gene, CDR1 is MNHEY and CDR2 is SVGAGI. The CDR3 is CASSHDRAIREQFF. CDR3 sequence (DNA): TGTGCCAGCAGTCACGACAGGGCGATAAGGGAGCAGTTCTTC.

The rearrangement uses TRBV4-2 and TRBJ2-2; no clear D. This CDR3 is 13 amino acids long. V was shortened by 5 bases and J by 4 bases, with 8 bases between the two germline ends. Per the germline V gene, CDR1 is LGHNA and CDR2 is YNFKEQ. For the CDR3, the DNA is TGTGCCAGCAGCACGGCAGGCACCGGGGAGCTGTTTTTT. It specifies CASSTAGTGELFF.

V is TRBV29-1 and J is TRBJ1-5; tentatively, D is TRBD1 (6 bases). CDR3 length: 14 amino acids. With 5 bases removed from V and 0 bases from J, the gap between germline ends came to 11 bases. The V gene's germline CDR1 is SQVTM and CDR2 ANQGSEA. The CDR3 bases are TGCAGCGTTAGTGACAGGATTAGCAATCAGCCCCAGCATTTT. Translating it yields CSVSDRISNQPQHF. The whole variable domain, remainder taken from reference TRBV29-1 and TRBJ1-5, is SAVISQKPSRDICQRGTSLTIQCQVDSQVTMMFWYRQQPGQSLTLIATANQGSEATYESGFVIDKFPISRPNLTFSTLTVSNMSPEDSSIYLCSVSDRISNQPQHFGDGTRLSIL.

This chain joins TRBV5-5 and TRBJ2-5; D gene uncertain. Trimming removed 0 bases at V and 11 bases at J, with 8 bases between. This CDR3 has 11 residues. Germline V gives CDR1 SGHKS, CDR2 YYEKEE (reference sequence). Here the CDR3 reads CASSLGEEQYF. The CDR3 region has the DNA TGTGCCAGCAGCTTGGGAGAAGAACAGTACTTC.

This chain links TRBV5-1 with TRBJ2-7; D is ambiguous. The CDR3 length is 15 residues. The V and J ends lost 0 bases and 3 bases respectively, with 13 bases between them. CDR1 is SGHRS, CDR2 YFSETQ, per germline. The CDR3 nucleotides are TGCGCCAGCAGCTTGGGGACGTATCCAAACTACGAGCAGTACTTC. This translates into CASSLGTYPNYEQYF.

The J gene is TRBJ1-1, the V gene TRBV6-5; D unclear. The ends were cut back, 7 bases at V and 11 bases at J, with 14 bases in the middle. CDR1 and CDR2 from the germline V gene are MNHEY and SVGAGI. The CDR3 loop spans 11 amino acids. The CDR3 nucleotides are TGTGCCAGCAATGGAGGAGGGTGGGCTTTCTTT. Protein product: CASNGGGWAFF.

This chain links TRBV2 with TRBJ2-4; tentatively, D is TRBD1 (5 bases). In germline, CDR1 is SNHLY, CDR2 FYNNEI. The CDR3 spans 13 residues. The ends were cut back, 5 bases at V and 5 bases at J, with 10 bases in the middle. The CDR3 nucleotides read TGTGCCAGCAGTATAGACAGTGAAAACATTCAGTACTTC. Protein: CASSIDSENIQYF.

The rearrangement links TRBV19 to TRBJ1-1, with D perhaps TRBD1 (5 bases). Looked up from germline, CDR1 is LNHDA and CDR2 is SQIVND (reference sequence). Deletions cut 6 bases from V and 1 base from J, with 15 bases between. The CDR3 spans 15 residues. As DNA, the CDR3 is TGTGCCAGTAGGCCCCTCTCCACAGGGAACACTGAAGCTTTCTTT. It yields the protein CASRPLSTGNTEAFF.

This clone came up once. Other DNA sequences within the sample encode an identical CDR3. The gene calls are TRBV19 and TRBJ1-5; D gene uncertain. The length of the CDR3 is 15 residues. In germline, CDR1 is LNHDA, CDR2 SQIVND (reference sequence). The V and J ends lost 6 bases and 0 bases respectively, with 12 bases between them. The CDR3 DNA is TGTGCCAGTAGCCTGACCGAGTATAGCAATCAGCCCCAGCATTTT. Residues: CASSLTEYSNQPQHF.

This clone was seen only once. The V call is TRBV30, the J call TRBJ2-2, with 8 bases identical to TRBD2. V shed 1 base and J 6 bases; nucleotides not matched to a gene: 4. Per the germline V gene, CDR1 is GTSNPN and CDR2 is SVGIG (reference sequence). CDR3 length: 14 amino acids. The CDR3 sequence: CAWSGSGVSGELFF. DNA for the CDR3: TGTGCCTGGAGTGGTAGCGGGGTCTCCGGGGAGCTGTTTTTT.

The V and J genes are TRBV28 and TRBJ2-5, with D perhaps being TRBD1 or TRBD2 (5 bases each). Germline V CDR1 and CDR2: MDHEN, SYDVKM. Trimming pared 6 bases from V and 2 bases from J, leaving 13 bases between. The CDR3 extends over 14 amino acids. The DNA for the CDR3 is TGTGCCAGCAGACTAACGGGACCTCAAGAGACCCAGTACTTC. Protein product: CASRLTGPQETQYF.